The 28 T cell receptor beta chains in this list originate from one sample, sequenced in a study of response to subunit inactivated influenza vaccine. Via MiXCR, TCRdb re-called the RT-PCR reads, giving one row per CDR3 protein. This sample carries approximately 530,000 distinct CDR3 sequences, approximately 7.7% of them seen once, and the ten largest clones take about an eighth. Sample: PBMCs from blood, taken about 23 months after vaccination. Receptor source: a man aged 50-75 years who received an inactivated influenza vaccine.

This clonotype turned up a few times. J is TRBJ2-7 and V is TRBV10-3; tentative D call: TRBD2 (6 bases). Trimming cost V 5 bases and J 5 bases, with 7 bases left between them. CDR3 length: 11 residues. Per the germline V gene, CDR1 is ENHRY and CDR2 is SYGVKD. CDR3 bases: TGTGCCATCAGTTGGAGGGACGAGCAGTACTTC. It translates to CAISWRDEQYF.

This clonotype was observed many times. The chain recombines TRBV29-1 with TRBJ2-1, with a tentative D call TRBD2 (5 bases). The V gene's germline CDR1 is SQVTM and CDR2 ANQGSEA. V was trimmed by 6 bases and J by 9 bases, leaving 18 bases between them. The CDR3 loop spans 13 amino acids. The CDR3 spells CSVAPTSLFEQFF. In DNA form, the CDR3 reads TGCAGCGTAGCCCCTACTAGTCTTTTTGAGCAGTTCTTC.

V usage is TRBV7-2 and J usage is TRBJ2-2, with 7 bases aligning to TRBD2. Germline assignment: CDR1 SGHTA and CDR2 FQGNSA. The ends lost 2 bases at V and 4 bases at J; junction bases unmatched: 7. The CDR3 sequence is 16 residues long. DNA of the CDR3: TGTGCCAGCAGCTTACGGAGGGGAGGGCCCACCGGGGAGCTGTTTTTT. It encodes CASSLRRGGPTGELFF. The whole variable domain, remainder taken from reference TRBV7-2 and TRBJ2-2, is GAGVSQSPSNKVTEKGKDVELRCDPISGHTALYWYRQSLGQGLEFLIYFQGNSAPDKSGLPSDRFSAERTGGSVSTLTIQRTQQEDSAVYLCASSLRRGGPTGELFFGEGSRLTVL.

This clonotype occurred many times. The V gene is TRBV11-1, the J gene TRBJ1-6; TRBD1 matches at 7 bases. The CDR3 loop spans 15 amino acids. Germline loops: CDR1 SGHAT, CDR2 FQDESV (reference sequence). The junction had 6 bases not matched to a gene; V was cut back by 3 bases and J by 7 bases. The DNA for the CDR3 is TGTGCCAGCAGCTTCCCGACAGGGAGAAATTCACCCCTCCACTTT. The encoded protein is CASSFPTGRNSPLHF.

Of note for this clonotype: Being one base from a much bigger clone, this may be a read error. The chain is built from TRBV10-3 and TRBJ2-7; 9 bases match TRBD1. This CDR3 is built from 16 residues. The ends lost 0 bases at V and 3 bases at J; junction bases unmatched: 6. CDR1 is ENHRY and CDR2 is SYGVKD in the germline V gene. CDR3 loop: CAISESRGTGRYEQYF. CDR3 nucleotides: TGTGCCATCAGTGAGTCAAGGGGGACAGGGCGCTACGAGCAGTACTTC.

This clonotype showed up just a few times. The chain couples TRBV10-3 to TRBJ2-7; a weak D match, TRBD2 (5 bases). Germline V gene lookup returns CDR1 ENHRY and CDR2 SYGVKD. V lost 10 bases to trimming and J lost 2 bases, with 12 bases between them. The CDR3 contains 12 residues. The CDR3 DNA reads as TGTGCCACCGCGGGCAAAACCTACGAGCAGTACTTC. Amino acids: CATAGKTYEQYF.

The chain is built from TRBV28 and TRBJ2-5; 8 nucleotides line up with TRBD1. The length of the CDR3 is 15 residues. Per the germline V gene, CDR1 is MDHEN and CDR2 is SYDVKM. V lost 5 bases to trimming and J lost 4 bases; unmatched junction nucleotides: 9. CDR3 in amino acids: CASSDRTGSLETQYF. The CDR3 DNA reads TGTGCCAGCAGTGATCGGACAGGGTCCCTAGAGACCCAGTACTTC.

This clonotype appeared many times. The V gene is TRBV20-1, the J gene TRBJ2-4, with D tentatively TRBD2 (5 bases). Between the trimmed V and J ends, which lost 3 bases and 7 bases, there was a span of 22 bases. The germline V gene has CDR1 DFQATT and CDR2 SNEGSKA (reference sequence). The CDR3 length is 16 residues. The CDR3 here is CSARTLVGRTGNIQYF. Written as DNA, the CDR3 is TGCAGTGCTAGGACCCTTGTCGGCAGGACGGGGAACATTCAGTACTTC.

This clonotype has ten or more counts. The chain employs TRBV2 and TRBJ2-2; D not resolved. Per germline, CDR1 SNHLY and CDR2 FYNNEI. The CDR3 contains 14 residues. The V gene lost 4 bases and the J gene lost 4 bases, with 10 bases spanning the gap. CDR3 in DNA: TGTGCCAGCAGTGTCCAACCGGCCACCGGGGAGCTGTTTTTT. Protein sequence: CASSVQPATGELFF.

This clonotype was observed a handful of times. The chain employs TRBV5-1 and TRBJ1-2; D is perhaps TRBD1 (5 bases). This CDR3 spans 14 amino acids. From germline, CDR1 is SGHRS and CDR2 YFSETQ. With 4 bases removed from V and 4 bases from J, the gap between germline ends came to 14 bases. For the CDR3, the DNA is TGCGCCAGCAGCCCCCGGGACGAGGGCTATGGCTACACCTTC. Protein sequence: CASSPRDEGYGYTF.

In its sample, this clonotype was seen many times. The chain has TRBV4-3 and TRBJ1-4; D is possibly TRBD1 (5 bases). V was cut by 0 bases and J by 5 bases, with 13 bases left in between. Germline CDR1 LGHNA, CDR2 YSLEER. The CDR3 is 16 amino acids. The CDR3 nucleotides are TGCGCCAGCAGCCAAGATTTAGGGCAGGGAAATGAAAAACTGTTTTTT. Protein: CASSQDLGQGNEKLFF.

This clonotype showed up many times. V and J are TRBV7-6 and TRBJ2-7, with 9 positions matching TRBD1. The V segment lost 8 bases and the J segment 6 bases; nucleotides outside the gene matches: 8. Germline assignment: CDR1 SGHVS and CDR2 FNYEAQ. CDR3 size: 13 residues. The CDR3 coding sequence is TGTGCCAGCGCTGGGGACAGGGAGGGCGAGCAGTACTTC. It yields the protein CASAGDREGEQYF.

The CDR3 bases are TGTGCCAGCAGTTTATCAGGGACAAGCGAGCAGTACTTC. Amino acids: CASSLSGTSEQYF. J is TRBJ2-7 and V is TRBV28, with D perhaps TRBD1 (6 bases). CDR1 is MDHEN and CDR2 is SYDVKM in the germline V gene. CDR3 length: 13 residues. The V and J ends lost 1 base and 6 bases respectively, with 10 bases between them. Full variable domain (rest looked up from reference TRBV28 and TRBJ2-7): DVKVTQSSRYLVKRTGEKVFLECVQDMDHENMFWYRQDPGLGLRLIYFSYDVKMKEKGDIPEGYSVSREKKERFSLILESASTNQTSMYLCASSLSGTSEQYFGPGTRLTVT.

The sample holds many counts of this clonotype. One end of the junction does not line up with germline, which may come from a read error. The chain carries TRBV7-9 and TRBJ2-2; the D call may be TRBD1 or TRBD2 (5 bases each). CDR1 and CDR2 from the germline V gene are SEHNR and FQNEAQ (reference sequence). CDR3 length equals 13 residues. In nucleotides, the CDR3 is TGCGCCAGCAGCTTGGGACACACCGGGGAGCTGTTTTTT. This gives the protein CASSLGHTGELFF.

This chain joins TRBV20-1 and TRBJ2-1; 9 positions agree with TRBD1. Germline CDR1 DFQATT, CDR2 SNEGSKA (reference sequence). The ends lost 1 base at V and 7 bases at J; junction bases unmatched: 5. This CDR3 comprises 14 residues. For the CDR3, the DNA is TGCAGTGCTAGAGGACGGACAGGGGTGAATGAGCAGTTCTTC. Translating it yields CSARGRTGVNEQFF.

This clonotype was recorded many times. The chain employs TRBV5-6 and TRBJ2-7, with unresolved D. There are 13 residues in the CDR3. Looked up from germline, CDR1 is SGHDT and CDR2 is YYEEEE. The V and J ends lost 4 bases and 2 bases respectively, with 10 bases between them. The CDR3 nucleotides are TGTGCCAGCAGCCCCGGGCTAGCCTACGAGCAGTACTTC. This gives the protein CASSPGLAYEQYF.

The genes are TRBV5-1 and TRBJ2-3; 8 nucleotides match TRBD1. The length of the CDR3 is 16 residues. The V and J ends lost 2 bases and 1 base, in that order; junction bases with no gene match: 6. Germline V gives CDR1 SGHRS, CDR2 YFSETQ. The CDR3 region has the DNA TGCGCCAGCAGCTTCGCCGGACAGGGAGGCACAGATACGCAGTATTTT. Amino acid sequence: CASSFAGQGGTDTQYF.

This clonotype was observed a handful of times. The V and J genes are TRBV19 and TRBJ2-3; tentatively, D is TRBD2 (6 bases). Trimming took 5 bases from V and 6 from J, leaving 15 bases between them. The CDR3 loop spans 14 amino acids. CDR1 is LNHDA and CDR2 is SQIVND in the germline V gene (reference sequence). The CDR3 sequence: CASSPGLRRDTQYF. CDR3 sequence (DNA): TGTGCCAGTAGTCCGGGACTCCGAAGGGATACGCAGTATTTT.

This chain links TRBV6-2 or TRBV6-3 with TRBJ2-6; D is uncertain. Germline loops: CDR1 MNHEY, CDR2 SVGEGT. There are 21 residues in the CDR3. V was clipped by 0 bases and J by 0 bases, with 21 bases between them. CDR3 nucleotides: TGTGCCAGCAGTTACTCTTGGGGTAGAGGTTATGTACTCTCTGGGGCCAACGTCCTGACTTTC. It yields the protein CASSYSWGRGYVLSGANVLTF.

In this sample, this clonotype turned up many times. The chain has TRBV10-2 and TRBJ1-1, with 10 bases lining up with TRBD1. The CDR3 is 13 residues long. J was trimmed by 3 bases and V by 9 bases; bases with no gene match: 4. CDR1 and CDR2 from the germline V gene are WSHSY and SAAADI. The CDR3 region has the DNA TGCGCCAGTAAGGACAGGGGGTACACTGAAGCTTTCTTT. It codes for CASKDRGYTEAFF.

This clonotype showed up just a few times. V is TRBV11-2 and J is TRBJ2-7; D remains ambiguous. The CDR3 is made up of 14 amino acids. Germline V lookup: CDR1 SGHAT, CDR2 FQNNGV. Trimming removed 5 bases at V and 2 bases at J, with 13 bases between. The CDR3 loop is CASSTDGPPYEQYF. The DNA for the CDR3 is TGTGCCAGCAGCACCGACGGACCCCCCTACGAGCAGTACTTC.

A few counts support this clonotype. The chain employs TRBV4-1 and TRBJ2-2, with D perhaps being TRBD1 or TRBD2 (5 bases each). This CDR3 has 17 amino acids. Germline V CDR1 and CDR2: MGHRA, YSYEKL. Trimming pared 0 bases from V and 2 bases from J, leaving 13 bases between. The CDR3 DNA reads TGCGCCAGCAGCCAAGATGCTGGGACGGGAAACACCGGGGAGCTGTTTTTT. Residues: CASSQDAGTGNTGELFF.

This clonotype has just a few counts. The chain carries TRBV28 and TRBJ2-6; a possible D gene is TRBD2 (5 bases). Germline V CDR1 and CDR2: MDHEN, SYDVKM. The CDR3 is 14 amino acids. Trimming cost V 7 bases and J 1 base, with 8 bases left between them. CDR3 region: CASTGGSGANVLTF. For the CDR3, the DNA is TGTGCCAGCACCGGAGGATCTGGGGCCAACGTCCTGACTTTC.

This clonotype came up many times. The CDR3 loop reads CSVEDKGYEQYF. CDR3 bases: TGCAGCGTTGAAGATAAGGGCTACGAGCAGTACTTC. The V call is TRBV29-1, the J call TRBJ2-7; no definite D call. The germline V and J ends were trimmed by 0 bases and 3 bases, with 6 bases remaining between them. This CDR3 has 12 amino acids. Germline CDR1 is SQVTM and CDR2 is ANQGSEA.

The chain combines TRBV5-1 with TRBJ1-2; TRBD1 is a possible D gene (6 bases). Germline-derived CDR1 and CDR2 are SGHRS and YFSETQ. The CDR3 is 14 amino acids. Trimming removed 4 bases at V and 2 bases at J, with 12 bases between. In DNA form, the CDR3 reads TGCGCCAGCAGCCAAACTACAGGGAACTATGGCTACACCTTC. Translation gives CASSQTTGNYGYTF.

The chain carries TRBV12-3 or TRBV12-4 and TRBJ2-4; D gene unclear. Between the trimmed V and J ends, which lost 4 bases and 11 bases, there was a span of 15 bases. There are 13 residues in the CDR3. The CDR3 nucleotides are TGTGCCAGCAGTTCAAGGTCGGCGTCAGTTCAGTACTTC. It encodes CASSSRSASVQYF.

This clonotype was recorded a few times. The V and J genes are TRBV12-3 or TRBV12-4 and TRBJ1-6; TRBD1 agrees at 11 bases. The J segment lost 10 bases and the V segment lost 2 bases, leaving 4 bases of the junction unmatched. The CDR3 is made up of 15 amino acids. The CDR3 DNA reads TGTGCCAGCAGTTTACAAGGGACAGGGGGATCACCCCTCCACTTT. Its translation is CASSLQGTGGSPLHF.

This chain connects TRBV5-5 to TRBJ2-2, with 7 bases identical to TRBD2. CDR1 is SGHKS, CDR2 YYEKEE, per germline (reference sequence). With V trimmed by 6 bases and J by 7 bases, 6 bases remained unmatched. The CDR3 extends over 13 amino acids. The CDR3 DNA is TGTGCCAGCACCTGGGAGGGTGGCGGGGAGCTGTTTTTT. It codes for CASTWEGGGELFF.